The sequence of this T cell receptor (beta chain) was determined in a study of molecular identifiers for immune sequencing clone quantification. TCRdb re-called the PCR reads with MiXCR, one entry per CDR3 protein. The data contain over 50,000 distinct CDR3 sequences, 36% of them singletons. Looked up from germline, CDR1 is LNHDA and CDR2 is SQIVND (reference sequence). The CDR3 length is 12 residues. V shed 3 bases and J shed 6 bases, with 7 bases lying between them. Sequencing was performed on naive CD8+ T cells from blood, with Jurkat cell RNA spiked in. Subset indicated: FACS-sorted CD8+CD4-CCR7+CD45RA+ naive T cells. This TCR came from a human donor in good health. Some libraries in this study had Jurkat cell RNA spiked in. The gene calls are TRBV19 and TRBJ2-3; D ambiguous. DNA for the CDR3: TGTGCCAGTAGTATTTCCTGGGATACGCAGTATTTT. It translates to CASSISWDTQYF.